Described below is a single T cell receptor beta chain sequence and its context. The clone's antigen remains unknown. There are no base qualities to consult, and no much larger clone falls within one base. Naive CD8 T cell libraries were made from approximately 20,000 to 1,000,000 sorted cells using 10%, 30% or 50% of purified RNA. Naive CD8 T cells were FACS-sorted as CD8+CD4-CCR7+CD45RA+ on a BD FACSAria II into RLT Plus buffer. Around 11 TCR copies' worth of Jurkat RNA were spiked into about 20,000-1,100,000 naive CD8 T cell samples to test detection sensitivity. Enrichment of CD8 T cells was performed with RosetteSep CD8+ T Cell Enrichment Cocktail and Ficoll-Paque, after which ACK red cell lysis was carried out. Taken from the germline V gene (reference sequence), the CDR1 and CDR2 loops are LNHDA and SQIVND. At the junction V is shortened by 3 bases and J by 6 bases; bases outside the gene matches: 10. The CDR3 runs 16 residues from the cysteine to the phenylalanine. The sequence is cut down to CDR3 DNA, 48 bases in frame from base 1.

This specimen belongs to a study of molecular identifiers for immune sequencing clone quantification (dated by TCRdb to the late 2010s). In terms of the full investigation: In a replicate experiment, RNA from around 20,000 or 100,000 naive CD8 T cells was split into five aliquots, four of which were sequenced. This methods study benchmarked molecular-identifier clustering-based TCR repertoire sequencing (MIDCIRS) and TCR RNA copy counting, using CD8 T cells to do so. General conclusions and limits of the study: About 3 recovered TCR RNA copies per cell were obtained by modeling, versus approximately 9 by digital PCR, implying a capture efficiency of about 30%. Highly expanded clone sizes could be underestimated if identical TCR molecules share a barcode. Spiked-in Jurkat TCR RNA equal to a single cell's worth was reported to be detectable even within 1,100,000 naive CD8 T cells. When barcode sub-clustering was left out, chimeric consensus sequences inflated TCR diversity, with chimeras reaching as high as 47%. In CMV-specific effector cells, over 99% of molecules were held by clones above 20 RNA copies, whereas under 1% of molecules were held by such clones in naive cells. The naive libraries included spiked-in Jurkat TCR RNA (around nine copies' worth), and this Jurkat TCR RNA is not part of the donor repertoire.

Libraries were constructed by PCR. The sample was run on a NextSeq 500. Bulk TCR libraries were prepared as previously described, using TCR primers listed in Table S5. The Qiagen AllPrep DNA/RNA kit was used to purify total RNA. Before analysis, reads from multiple sequencing runs of the same library were pooled. The study's own analysis went as follows. Reads were retained only if their TCR constant sequence matched exactly, and those retained reads were trimmed to 150 nt and grouped according to their 12-nt molecular barcodes. Reads inside each barcode group were sub-clustered using a 15% Levenshtein threshold, and a quality-weighted consensus sequence was constructed for each RNA molecule. Non-functional sequences were discarded, and so were lower-count sequences lying one edit away from another sequence. Based on fitting two negative binomial distributions, any barcode sub-cluster with under 20% of the maximum read count was discarded. Using fastp at Q25 and MiXCR, TCRdb reprocessed the public reads and kept productive beta chains. Each CDR3 protein appears once, grouped with its most common genes and DNA. The V and J calls were not made by the authors but by TCRdb's processing. The sample has nearly 650,000 distinct CDR3 sequences on record, approximately 24% of them singletons. About 0.78% of the sample is taken by the ten largest.

The material sequenced was naive CD8+ T cells from blood, with Jurkat cell RNA spiked in. Read against the paper, the sample's cell subset or site label means: FACS-sorted CD8+CD4-CCR7+CD45RA+ naive T cells. The rearrangement joined TRBV19 to TRBJ2-2, with 7 bases matching TRBD2. The sequence was obtained from a human donor in good health. Some libraries in this study had Jurkat cell RNA spiked in. The CDR3 has the sequence CASSIMAGRGAGELFF. The sequenced DNA: TGTGCCAGTAGTATCATGGCAGGGAGGGGAGCCGGGGAGCTGTTTTTT. This CDR3, with the reference TRBV19 and TRBJ2-2 proteins standing in past its ends, gives the full variable domain DGGITQSPKYLFRKEGQNVTLSCEQNLNHDAMYWYRQDPGQGLRLIYYSQIVNDFQKGDIAEGYSVSREKKESFPLTVTSAQKNPTAFYLCASSIMAGRGAGELFFGEGSRLTVL.